These 32 T cell receptor beta chains came from one sample sequenced in a study of CD8+ T cells in alopecia areata. Extracted RNA was reverse transcribed into cDNA, the sequencing template. Some clones are missing from TCRdb's copy, which holds only in-frame ones; the method was immunoSEQ multiplex PCR. The table lists about 190,000 clones, 50% to 75% of them singletons. Sequenced material: CD4+ T cells sorted from blood, taken at week 0. The receptors originated from a human donor with alopecia areata.

The rearrangement links TRBV6-5 to TRBJ1-2; no clear D. Deletions cut 2 bases from V and 7 bases from J, with 11 bases between. Germline-derived CDR1 and CDR2 are MNHEY and SVGAGI. The CDR3 contains 13 residues. The CDR3 coding sequence is TGTGCCAGCAGTTACCAACTAGCGGGTGGCTACACCTTC. Translating it yields CASSYQLAGGYTF.

CDR3 sequence: CASLPGPPYQPQHF. For the CDR3, the DNA is TGTGCCAGTCTTCCAGGGCCACCCTATCAGCCCCAGCATTTT. The rearrangement joins TRBV19 to TRBJ1-5; possible D gene TRBD1, 5 bases. This CDR3 spans 14 amino acids. CDR1 LNHDA and CDR2 SQIVND come from the germline V gene (reference sequence). Deletions cut 8 bases from V and 5 bases from J, with 16 bases between.

The gene calls are TRBV5-1 and TRBJ2-7; TRBD1 might be the D (5 bases). The V gene lost 7 bases and the J gene lost 2 bases, with 16 bases spanning the gap. The length of the CDR3 is 14 residues. CDR1 SGHRS and CDR2 YFSETQ come from the germline V gene. CDR3 region: CASRRTSSPYEQYF. In DNA, the CDR3 is TGCGCCAGCCGCCGGACAAGCAGCCCCTACGAGCAGTACTTC.

This clone came up a few times. V is TRBV7-2 and J is TRBJ1-2; unclear D gene. V was trimmed by 5 bases and J by 8 bases, leaving 15 bases between them. The CDR3 runs 13 residues. CDR1 and CDR2 (germline): SGHTA, FQGNSA. CDR3 region: CASSPDSLGGYTF. The CDR3 region has the DNA TGTGCCAGCAGCCCCGACTCTCTGGGGGGCTACACCTTC.

CDR3 loop: CASGGQNAYEQYF. Written as DNA, the CDR3 is TGTGCCAGCGGGGGACAAAACGCCTACGAGCAGTACTTC. The chain has TRBV6-6 and TRBJ2-7, with D possibly TRBD1 on 6 matching bases. CDR3 length equals 13 residues. V lost 8 bases, J lost 2 bases, and 13 bases lay in between. Germline V lookup: CDR1 MNHNY, CDR2 SVGAGI (reference sequence).

The chain joins TRBV29-1 to TRBJ1-4, with TRBD1 matching over 7 bases. CDR1 and CDR2 from the germline V gene are SQVTM and ANQGSEA. This CDR3 has 13 amino acids. Unmatched junction bases numbered 5, after V lost 5 bases and J lost 5 bases. The CDR3 loop is CSVTETGNEKLFF. CDR3 nucleotides: TGCAGCGTTACCGAGACAGGGAATGAAAAACTGTTTTTT.

The chain recombines TRBV7-9 with TRBJ2-4; TRBD1 is a possible D gene (6 bases). The V end was cut by 5 bases, the J end by 0 bases, with 11 bases between. There are 15 residues in the CDR3. Germline V CDR1 and CDR2: SEHNR, FQNEAQ (reference sequence). This CDR3 is CASSGQLLAKNIQYF. DNA of the CDR3: TGTGCCAGCAGCGGACAGTTACTAGCCAAAAACATTCAGTACTTC.

The chain combines TRBV29-1 with TRBJ1-5; D remains unclear. This CDR3 has 13 residues. Trimming took off 4 bases at V and 6 bases at J, with 13 bases between the two ends. Germline V gene sequence: CDR1 SQVTM, CDR2 ANQGSEA. The CDR3 DNA reads TGCAGCGTTGGATTCCCAGGAGGTCAGCCCCAGCATTTT. It is translated as CSVGFPGGQPQHF.

This chain joins TRBV7-9 and TRBJ2-7; TRBD1 is a possible D gene (7 bases). The V end was cut by 11 bases, the J end by 3 bases, with 17 bases between. The germline V gene has CDR1 SEHNR and CDR2 FQNEAQ (reference sequence). The CDR3 spans 13 residues. CDR3 sequence (DNA): TGTGCCGGCCGCGGGGACAGCCACTACGAGCAGTACTTC. Encoded protein: CAGRGDSHYEQYF.

This clone showed up just a few times. CDR3 amino acids: CATRGWETDTQYF. The CDR3 DNA reads as TGCGCCACCAGAGGCTGGGAGACAGATACGCAGTATTTT. The chain uses TRBV23-1 and TRBJ2-3; D might be TRBD2 (5 bases). TRBV23-1 is an ORF, and what it does is uncertain. The germline V and J ends were trimmed by 10 bases and 3 bases, with 14 bases remaining between them. The CDR3 is made up of 13 amino acids.

The chain has TRBV18 and TRBJ1-1, with D uncertain. CDR3 length equals 16 residues. CDR1 is KGHSH, CDR2 LQKENI, per germline. V lost 2 bases and J lost 1, with 14 bases in between. This chain's CDR3 is CASSPAIRNRNTEAFF. Here the CDR3 DNA reads TGTGCCAGCTCACCAGCTATCCGTAACAGGAACACTGAAGCTTTCTTT.

The chain links TRBV6-1 to TRBJ1-2; D gene uncertain. This CDR3 has 13 amino acids. Per the germline V gene, CDR1 is MNHNS and CDR2 is SASEGT. Trimming took 4 bases from V and 4 from J, leaving 10 bases between them. The CDR3 is CASSVNLPYGYTF. The CDR3 coding sequence is TGTGCCAGCAGTGTTAACCTCCCCTATGGCTACACCTTC.

This clone was picked up a small number of times. The chain recombines TRBV7-9 with TRBJ2-3, with D perhaps TRBD1 or TRBD2 (5 bases each). Germline CDR1 SEHNR, CDR2 FQNEAQ (reference sequence). Trimming took 4 bases from V and 0 from J, leaving 8 bases between them. The CDR3 totals 14 residues. The CDR3 DNA reads TGTGCCAGCAGCTCGGGACCTAGCACAGATACGCAGTATTTT. Protein: CASSSGPSTDTQYF.

The V and J genes are TRBV2 and TRBJ1-2; possibly TRBD1 for D (5 bases). The CDR3 extends over 16 amino acids. Between the trimmed V and J ends, which lost 5 bases and 5 bases, there was a span of 21 bases. CDR1 and CDR2 (germline): SNHLY, FYNNEI. The chain's CDR3 is CASSLDGDARVYGYTF. CDR3 nucleotide sequence: TGTGCCAGCAGTCTGGACGGGGACGCCCGTGTTTATGGCTACACCTTC.

The chain couples TRBV30 to TRBJ2-7; TRBD1 might be the D (6 bases). V gave up 1 base and J gave up 1 base, with 11 bases separating them. The length of the CDR3 is 14 residues. Per germline, CDR1 GTSNPN and CDR2 SVGIG (reference sequence). The CDR3 nucleotides are TGTGCCTGGAGTGGTGTAGGGGGTTCCTACGAGCAGTACTTC. Translating it yields CAWSGVGGSYEQYF.

This clone has more than one count but fewer than ten. This chain links TRBV6-1 with TRBJ2-5, with D perhaps matching TRBD2 (5 bases). V was shortened by 4 bases and J by 5 bases, with 17 bases between the two germline ends. The CDR3 length is 15 residues. Germline CDR1 is MNHNS and CDR2 is SASEGT. CDR3 amino acids: CASSADLGGGETQYF. Written as DNA, the CDR3 is TGTGCCAGCAGTGCAGATCTGGGTGGCGGGGAGACCCAGTACTTC.

The rearrangement uses TRBV15 and TRBJ1-1; TRBD1 matches 7 bases. Germline loops: CDR1 LNHNV, CDR2 YYDKDF (reference sequence). The CDR3 extends over 15 amino acids. Losses at the gene ends were 5 bases for V and 3 bases for J; bases not matched to a gene: 9. The CDR3 protein is CATSRSWTGDTEAFF. In DNA form, the CDR3 reads TGTGCCACCAGCCGATCCTGGACAGGAGACACTGAAGCTTTCTTT.

This clone came up once. The chain combines TRBV4-1 with TRBJ1-6; tentative D call: TRBD1 (5 bases). The CDR3 is made up of 15 amino acids. Trimming shortened V by 0 bases and J by 9 bases, and 12 bases separated the two germline ends. CDR1 is MGHRA and CDR2 is YSYEKL in the germline V gene. The CDR3, as DNA: TGCGCCAGCAGCCAAGATGGGCAGGGCTCTTCACCCCTCCACTTT. It translates to CASSQDGQGSSPLHF.

The chain employs TRBV13 and TRBJ2-7; 9 bases align to TRBD1. Germline V lookup: CDR1 PRHDT, CDR2 FYEKMQ (reference sequence). Unmatched junction bases numbered 11, after V lost 8 bases and J lost 3 bases. The CDR3 is 15 amino acids. In nucleotides, the CDR3 is TGTGCCAGCTCGATCGCCGGGACAGGGAACTACGAGCAGTACTTC. Amino acids: CASSIAGTGNYEQYF.

V usage is TRBV4-1 and J usage is TRBJ2-5; tentatively, D is TRBD1 (7 bases). V shed 3 bases and J shed 5 bases, with 13 bases lying between them. The CDR3 runs to 14 residues. The germline CDR1 and CDR2 sequences are MGHRA and YSYEKL. The CDR3 spells CASSQWSGGETQYF. Written as DNA, the CDR3 is TGCGCCAGCAGCCAGTGGTCAGGGGGGGAGACCCAGTACTTC.

The chain combines TRBV7-7 with TRBJ2-5, with 7 bases aligning to TRBD2. CDR3 length equals 14 residues. Trimming took 1 base from V and 1 from J; bases not matched to a gene: 0. The germline V gene encodes CDR1 SSHAT and CDR2 FNYEAQ (reference sequence). This chain's CDR3 is CASSLGTSQETQYF. CDR3 in DNA: TGTGCCAGCAGCTTAGGGACTAGCCAAGAGACCCAGTACTTC.

The V and J genes are TRBV5-1 and TRBJ1-2, with D tentatively TRBD1 (5 bases). Germline V gene data show CDR1 as SGHRS and CDR2 as YFSETQ. With 3 bases removed from V and 6 bases from J, the gap between germline ends came to 12 bases. The CDR3 contains 13 residues. The CDR3 loop is CASSSGAEHGYTF. The CDR3 DNA is TGCGCCAGCAGCTCCGGGGCAGAGCATGGCTACACCTTC. Full variable domain (outside the CDR3, taken from reference TRBV5-1 and TRBJ1-2): KAGVTQTPRYLIKTRGQQVTLSCSPISGHRSVSWYQQTPGQGLQFLFEYFSETQRNKGNFPGRFSGRQFSNSRSEMNVSTLELGDSALYLCASSSGAEHGYTFGSGTRLTVV.

The V and J genes are TRBV23-1 and TRBJ2-7; D is possibly TRBD2 (5 bases). TRBV23-1 is given ORF status, its function remaining uncertain. The CDR3 length is 17 residues. V dropped 2 bases and J dropped 0 bases, with 17 bases sitting between them. The CDR3 DNA sequence: TGCGCCAGCAGTCAACGGCGGGCCGGTGAGAGCTCCTACGAGCAGTACTTC. This translates into CASSQRRAGESSYEQYF.

The chain employs TRBV7-6 and TRBJ1-2; 9 nucleotides match TRBD1. Germline V gene lookup returns CDR1 SGHVS and CDR2 FNYEAQ. V was clipped by 5 bases and J by 8 bases; unmatched bases: 9. CDR3 length: 14 amino acids. The DNA of the CDR3 is TGTGCCAGCAGCCCCCAGGACAGGGGACCAGGCTACACCTTC. Translating gives CASSPQDRGPGYTF. Supplemented by reference TRBV7-6 and TRBJ1-2, the full variable domain reads GAGVSQSPRYKVTKRGQDVALRCDPISGHVSLYWYRQALGQGPEFLTYFNYEAQQDKSGLPNDRFSAERPEGSISTLTIQRTEQRDSAMYRCASSPQDRGPGYTFGSGTRLTVV.

The chain has TRBV18 and TRBJ1-5, with 7 bases that match TRBD1. J gave up 6 bases and V 5 bases, and 7 bases lay outside the gene matches. From germline, CDR1 is KGHSH and CDR2 LQKENI. This CDR3 has 14 amino acids. CDR3 protein: CASSTRQGGQPQHF. The CDR3 nucleotides are TGTGCCAGCTCAACCAGACAGGGTGGTCAGCCCCAGCATTTT.

Only a few counts were recorded for this clone. The V and J genes are TRBV27 and TRBJ2-3; D is unresolved. This CDR3 has 15 residues. Germline V gives CDR1 MNHEY, CDR2 SMNVEV (reference sequence). V was clipped by 4 bases and J by 0 bases, with 11 bases between them. The CDR3 DNA reads TGTGCCAGCAGTTCTCTGACACTTAGCACAGATACGCAGTATTTT. Translation: CASSSLTLSTDTQYF.

This rearrangement joins TRBV7-2 to TRBJ2-5; D gene ambiguous. The CDR3 covers 11 residues. The germline CDR1 and CDR2 sequences are SGHTA and FQGNSA. V was shortened by 3 bases and J by 5 bases, with 4 bases between the two germline ends. CDR3 amino acids: CASSFRETQYF. The CDR3 DNA sequence: TGTGCCAGCAGCTTTCGGGAGACCCAGTACTTC.

The chain couples TRBV6-6 to TRBJ1-5, with a tentative D call TRBD1 (5 bases). The CDR3 length is 12 residues. The V and J ends lost 2 bases and 6 bases respectively, with 5 bases between them. Germline values: CDR1 MNHNY, CDR2 SVGAGI (reference sequence). The CDR3 is CASSYGGQPQHF. CDR3 in DNA: TGTGCCAGCAGTTACGGGGGTCAGCCCCAGCATTTT.

The chain employs TRBV4-1 and TRBJ2-1; maybe TRBD1 (5 bases). This CDR3 has 15 amino acids. The germline gives CDR1 MGHRA, CDR2 YSYEKL. V lost 5 bases to trimming and J lost 8 bases, with 19 bases between them. CDR3 loop: CASSARPGPSDEQFF. CDR3 coding DNA: TGCGCCAGCAGCGCAAGACCAGGGCCGAGCGATGAGCAGTTCTTC.

This rearrangement joins TRBV30 to TRBJ1-1; no clear D. V gave up 2 bases and J gave up 5 bases, with 12 bases separating them. The length of the CDR3 is 13 residues. CDR1 is GTSNPN and CDR2 is SVGIG in the germline V gene (reference sequence). The CDR3 DNA sequence: TGTGCCTGGAGTAGCAACAAAGGGACTGAAGCTTTCTTT. It specifies CAWSSNKGTEAFF.

The CDR3, as DNA: TGTGCCAGCACGGGCGGAGACAGGGGCAACATTCAGTACTTC. Translation: CASTGGDRGNIQYF. J is TRBJ2-4 and V is TRBV2; 8 bases are shared with TRBD1. The germline gives CDR1 SNHLY, CDR2 FYNNEI. The CDR3 has 14 amino acids. After removal of 7 bases from V and 7 bases from J, the junction contained 9 bases not matched to a gene.

The chain uses TRBV29-1 and TRBJ1-1; D ambiguous. The CDR3 sequence is 12 residues long. Trimming took 2 bases from V and 1 from J, leaving 5 bases between them. CDR1 and CDR2 (germline): SQVTM, ANQGSEA. The CDR3 DNA reads as TGCAGCGTTGAATCACCGAACACTGAAGCTTTCTTT. Translated, it gives CSVESPNTEAFF.